This entry lists 3 T cell receptor beta chains sequenced from one sample in a study of blood T cell repertoires in COVID-19. Only in-frame clones appear in the TCRdb table, and some are missing; sequencing was by immunoSEQ multiplex PCR. Of a few hundred thousand clones detected, around 92% appear once; the ten largest clones hold roughly 2.9%. What was sequenced was PBMCs or T cells enriched from blood (not recorded which). The origin of the receptors is a woman aged 45-60 years who had been exposed to COVID-19.

The V gene is TRBV30, the J gene TRBJ1-4; D might be TRBD1 (5 bases). The CDR3 spans 12 residues. The germline V and J ends were trimmed by 6 bases and 1 base, with 6 bases remaining between them. The V gene's germline CDR1 is GTSNPN and CDR2 SVGIG (reference sequence). DNA for the CDR3: TGTGCCTGTCAGGGAACTAATGAAAAACTGTTTTTT. Amino acid sequence: CACQGTNEKLFF.

In this sample, this clone turned up once. The chain carries TRBV11-3 and TRBJ1-2; TRBD1 matches at 7 bases. The CDR3 is made up of 14 amino acids. V trimming: 3 bases; J trimming: 3 bases; junction bases outside the gene matches: 4. Germline loops: CDR1 SGHNT, CDR2 YENEEA. The CDR3 loop reads CASSLKGADYGYTF. The DNA of the CDR3 is TGTGCCAGCAGCTTGAAGGGGGCAGACTATGGCTACACCTTC.

The V gene is TRBV5-1, the J gene TRBJ1-4; 10 bases line up with TRBD1. Germline CDR1 SGHRS, CDR2 YFSETQ. V lost 4 bases and J lost 6; bases outside the gene matches: 6. The CDR3 is 15 residues long. CDR3 sequence: CASSGGQGRDEKLFF. The CDR3 coding sequence is TGCGCCAGCAGCGGGGGACAGGGGAGGGATGAAAAACTGTTTTTT.